This is a list of T cell receptor beta chains from one sample in a study of blood T cell repertoires in COVID-19. Libraries were prepared by immunoSEQ multiplex PCR; TCRdb keeps only in-frame clonotypes and omits some of them. The table lists about 200,000 clones, around 92% of them singletons, with less than 4.5% in the top ten. Sequencing used PBMCs or T cells enriched from blood (not recorded which). These receptors all stem from a woman aged 25 to 45 with acute COVID-19. The CDR3 runs from the conserved cysteine through the conserved F or W. D genes are given only for firm matches. Only part of the rows carry a size: once, few, many, or a class if the clone is expanded.

size,D,J,V,CDR3,DNA
.,.,TRBJ1-1,TRBV30,CAWGGRGGNTEAFF,TGTGCCTGGGGCGGGAGGGGCGGTAACACTGAAGCTTTCTTT
.,TRBD1,TRBJ1-2,TRBV4-1,CASSLSRAGGGYGYTF,TGCGCCAGCAGCCTATCCCGGGCAGGGGGAGGCTATGGCTACACCTTC
.,.,TRBJ2-1,TRBV5-1,CASSLDDFPNNEQFF,TGCGCCAGCAGCTTGGACGACTTCCCAAACAATGAGCAGTTCTTC
.,.,TRBJ1-5,TRBV4-1,CASSQAIVGLGAGQPQHF,TGCGCCAGCAGCCAAGCGATCGTGGGTTTGGGGGCCGGCCAGCCCCAGCATTTT
.,.,TRBJ2-2,TRBV7-8,CASSLVRGANTGELFF,TGTGCCAGCAGCTTAGTTAGGGGCGCGAACACCGGGGAGCTGTTTTTT
.,.,TRBJ1-6,TRBV19,CASSIEGRLNSPLHF,TGTGCCAGTAGTATAGAGGGGAGGCTGAATTCACCCCTCCACTTT
.,.,TRBJ1-1,TRBV12-3/TRBV12-4,CASSLDARAEAFF,TGTGCCAGCAGTTTGGATGCCAGGGCTGAAGCTTTCTTT
.,TRBD1,TRBJ1-1,TRBV4-1,CASSPAGRGPTEAFF,TGCGCCAGCAGCCCTGCAGGCAGGGGGCCCACTGAAGCTTTCTTT
.,TRBD1,TRBJ1-4,TRBV5-1,CASSSRTGGATNEKLFF,TGCGCCAGCAGCTCTAGGACAGGGGGCGCAACTAATGAAAAACTGTTTTTT
.,.,TRBJ2-1,TRBV7-6,CASSSSASSYNEQFF,TGTGCCAGCAGCTCCAGCGCGAGCTCCTACAATGAGCAGTTCTTC
.,.,TRBJ2-7,TRBV7-2,CASSLVEGGEQYF,TGTGCCAGCAGCTTAGTGGAGGGAGGCGAGCAGTACTTC
few,.,TRBJ2-6,TRBV7-2,CASSLRGSGANVLTF,TGTGCCAGCAGCCTACGTGGCTCTGGGGCCAACGTCCTGACTTTC
.,TRBD1,TRBJ1-4,TRBV11-1,CASSPGGSREKLFF,TGTGCCAGCAGCCCAGGGGGCAGTCGGGAAAAACTGTTTTTT
.,.,TRBJ2-7,TRBV6-8,CAFSGGDEQYF,TGTGCATTTTCGGGCGGGGACGAGCAGTACTTC
.,.,TRBJ1-1,TRBV6-4,CASRLETGDTEAFF,TGTGCCAGCAGACTAGAAACGGGGGACACTGAAGCTTTCTTT
.,TRBD2,TRBJ2-7,TRBV11-3,CASSFKTSGGGGSYEQYF,TGTGCCAGCAGCTTCAAGACTAGCGGGGGCGGAGGCTCCTACGAGCAGTACTTC
.,.,TRBJ1-1,TRBV20-1,CSASHGGLNTEAFF,TGCAGTGCTAGTCACGGGGGACTGAACACTGAAGCTTTCTTT
.,TRBD2,TRBJ2-3,TRBV29-1,CSVSIAGATDTQYF,TGCAGCGTGTCGATAGCGGGGGCTACAGATACGCAGTATTTT
.,TRBD1,TRBJ1-4,TRBV18,CASSPSGTGGEKLFF,TGTGCCAGCTCACCGTCCGGGACAGGAGGTGAAAAACTGTTTTTT
.,.,TRBJ2-3,TRBV11-1,CASSLGGASTDTQYF,TGTGCCAGCAGCTTAGGGGGAGCTAGCACAGATACGCAGTATTTT
.,.,TRBJ2-7,TRBV11-2,CASSPWQGGSGGEQYF,TGTGCCAGCAGCCCCTGGCAGGGGGGTTCGGGTGGCGAGCAGTACTTC
.,TRBD2,TRBJ2-1,TRBV30,CACSRGGDNEQFF,TGTGCCTGCTCGCGGGGGGGCGACAATGAGCAGTTCTTC
.,.,TRBJ1-1,TRBV11-3,CASSLVGGNTEAFF,TGTGCCAGCAGCTTAGTCGGGGGGAACACTGAAGCTTTCTTT
.,.,TRBJ1-2,TRBV18,CASSPGLSGSREGYTF,TGTGCCAGCTCACCAGGTTTGTCTGGGAGCCGAGAGGGCTACACCTTC
.,.,TRBJ1-1,TRBV18,CASSPGGATAAFF,TGTGCCAGCTCACCCGGAGGGGCTACCGCAGCTTTCTTT
.,.,TRBJ2-5,TRBV4-3,CASSQGARVLQETQYF,TGCGCCAGCAGCCAAGGCGCGAGGGTCCTCCAAGAGACCCAGTACTTC
.,.,TRBJ2-5,TRBV11-2,CASSLVYAGQETQYF,TGTGCCAGCAGCTTAGTCTACGCGGGACAAGAGACCCAGTACTTC
.,.,TRBJ1-2,TRBV6-1,CASSEVGHTANGYTF,TGTGCCAGCAGTGAAGTGGGGCATACGGCCAATGGCTACACCTTC
.,.,TRBJ1-4,TRBV28,CASSLSRQASREKLFF,TGTGCCAGCAGTTTATCCCGACAGGCGTCGCGAGAAAAACTGTTTTTT
.,.,TRBJ2-2,TRBV30,CARGTGELFF,TGTGCCCGAGGGACCGGGGAGCTGTTTTTT